These 11 T cell receptor beta chains originate from one sample sequenced in a study of control samples from healthy donors and cancer patients. Generated by immunoSEQ multiplex PCR, the TCRdb table keeps only in-frame clones and is missing some. There are 160,000 or so clones in the sample; more than 85% occur only once, and over 2% lies in the top ten. Sequencing was carried out using blood. The receptors were gathered from a man aged 50 or older in good health.

This sequence joins TRBV20-1 and TRBJ2-5; D unresolved. V lost 5 bases, J lost 11 bases, and 15 bases lay in between. Germline V CDR1 and CDR2: DFQATT, SNEGSKA (reference sequence). This CDR3 spans 11 amino acids. CDR3 loop: CSALTPQSQYF. The CDR3, as DNA: TGCAGTGCTCTAACACCCCAGAGTCAGTACTTC.

The chain links TRBV11-3 to TRBJ2-5, with 11 bases fitting TRBD1. J gave up 5 bases and V 4 bases, and 6 bases lay outside the gene matches. The CDR3 extends over 15 amino acids. The V gene's germline CDR1 is SGHNT and CDR2 YENEEA. CDR3 nucleotides: TGTGCCAGCAGCTCCGCCGGGACAGGGGGTGAGACCCAGTACTTC. Protein: CASSSAGTGGETQYF.

The gene calls are TRBV5-1 and TRBJ2-1, with D perhaps matching TRBD2 (6 bases). The CDR3 covers 14 residues. Per the germline V gene, CDR1 is SGHRS and CDR2 is YFSETQ. With 5 bases removed from V and 4 bases from J, the gap between germline ends came to 13 bases. CDR3: CASRYLEGYNEQFF. The CDR3 DNA reads TGCGCCAGCAGATACTTGGAGGGTTACAATGAGCAGTTCTTC. Variable domain in full (rest from reference TRBV5-1 and TRBJ2-1): KAGVTQTPRYLIKTRGQQVTLSCSPISGHRSVSWYQQTPGQGLQFLFEYFSETQRNKGNFPGRFSGRQFSNSRSEMNVSTLELGDSALYLCASRYLEGYNEQFFGPGTRLTVL.

This clone was counted once. J is TRBJ2-6 and V is TRBV28; 7 bases match TRBD1. Trimming took 2 bases from V and 4 from J; bases not matched to a gene: 5. This CDR3 comprises 16 residues. CDR1 is MDHEN, CDR2 SYDVKM, per germline. The DNA for the CDR3 is TGTGCCAGCAGTTTACCTAGGGGGCGCGGGGCCAACGTCCTGACTTTC. Protein sequence: CASSLPRGRGANVLTF.

The gene calls are TRBV6-5 and TRBJ1-4, with 7 positions matching TRBD1. Losses at the gene ends were 4 bases for V and 8 bases for J; bases not matched to a gene: 7. The CDR3 extends over 14 amino acids. In germline, CDR1 is MNHEY, CDR2 SVGAGI. The CDR3 coding sequence is TGTGCCAGCAGTTTGGGACAGACTTTCGAAAAACTGTTTTTT. Amino acid sequence: CASSLGQTFEKLFF.

The CDR3 sequence is CASSLLAGEGPSYEQYF. In nucleotides, the CDR3 is TGTGCCAGCAGTTTACTAGCGGGAGAGGGACCTTCCTACGAGCAGTACTTC. The chain uses TRBV27 and TRBJ2-7; 10 bases match TRBD2. V gave up 2 bases and J gave up 1 base; unmatched junction bases: 8. The CDR3 totals 17 residues. Germline V gene lookup returns CDR1 MNHEY and CDR2 SMNVEV (reference sequence).

This chain links TRBV19 with TRBJ2-3; 7 nucleotides line up with TRBD2. There are 17 residues in the CDR3. Germline trimming cut 4 bases from V and 6 bases from J; bases unmatched to any gene: 16. The germline V gene has CDR1 LNHDA and CDR2 SQIVND (reference sequence). Written as DNA, the CDR3 is TGTGCCAGTAGTAGCCTTGACCTAGCGGAGGGGTTGGATACGCAGTATTTT. Protein: CASSSLDLAEGLDTQYF.

The rearrangement links TRBV6-5 to TRBJ1-1; D gene uncertain. CDR3 length: 14 residues. Trimming removed 0 bases at V and 4 bases at J, with 9 bases between. Germline assignment: CDR1 MNHEY and CDR2 SVGAGI. CDR3 bases: TGTGCCAGCAGTTACTCGAACCGGGGCACTGAAGCTTTCTTT. Translation gives CASSYSNRGTEAFF.

The V call is TRBV30, the J call TRBJ2-5; D gene ambiguous. Germline V gene data show CDR1 as GTSNPN and CDR2 as SVGIG (reference sequence). Trimming removed 2 bases at V and 7 bases at J, with 8 bases between. CDR3 size: 11 residues. CDR3 region: CAWSSGLTQYF. As DNA, the CDR3 is TGTGCCTGGAGTTCGGGCCTGACCCAGTACTTC.

This chain uses TRBV7-9 with TRBJ1-2, with a weak D call TRBD1 (6 bases). Germline V CDR1 and CDR2: SEHNR, FQNEAQ (reference sequence). V gave up 3 bases and J gave up 6 bases, with 8 bases separating them. The CDR3 has 12 amino acids. The CDR3 spells CASSFHRDGYTF. CDR3 DNA: TGTGCCAGCAGCTTTCACAGGGATGGCTACACCTTC.

This sequence joins TRBV19 and TRBJ2-1; 12 positions agree with TRBD1. CDR1 is LNHDA, CDR2 SQIVND, per germline (reference sequence). CDR3 length: 16 amino acids. The junction had 6 bases not matched to a gene; V was cut back by 3 bases and J by 6 bases. Here the CDR3 reads CASSMRGTGGSNEQFF. CDR3 in DNA: TGTGCCAGTAGTATGAGGGGGACAGGGGGCTCCAATGAGCAGTTCTTC.